This entry is about one TCR beta chain. The sample comes from a study of blood T cell repertoires in COVID-19. Study overall: The samples span acute and convalescent COVID-19 from the United States, Italy and Spain.

As originally analysed: Estimated nucleated cell counts came from reference gene primer amplification. TCRdb keeps only in-frame clones here, not all; method: immunoSEQ multiplex PCR. V and J calls plus clone size are reproduced from that table; the DNA served to infer D and trimming. Of under 350,000 clones in the sample, around 90% are singletons; the top ten hold around 6.8%. Germline V gene lookup returns CDR1 SNHLY and CDR2 FYNNEI. After removal of 7 bases from V and 1 base from J, the junction contained 4 bases not matched to a gene. The CDR3 is 14 amino acids. J is TRBJ2-5 and V is TRBV2, with 9 bases aligning to TRBD1. The origin of this receptor is a woman aged 25 to 39 with COVID-19, enrolled during active disease. The specimen was peripheral blood. The DNA for the CDR3 is TGTGCCAGCATATGGGACAGGGCCCAAGAGACCCAGTACTTC. Translating it yields CASIWDRAQETQYF.